This is a list of T cell receptor beta chains from one sample in a study of cytomegalovirus exposure and HLA in healthy donors. Only in-frame clones appear in the TCRdb table, and some are missing; sequencing was by immunoSEQ multiplex PCR. The sample holds around 98,000 clones, around 80% seen once. Source material: PBMCs. Source of these receptors: a human donor in good health. CDR3s include the opening cysteine and the closing phenylalanine or tryptophan. A D gene is named only where the DNA matches it firmly. Size values are once, few and many counts, or a class for expanded clones, and some rows have none.

d_gene	j_gene	v_gene	abundance	CDR3aa	CDR3nt
TRBD2	TRBJ2-7	TRBV19	once	CASSSGLADSYEQYF	TGTGCCAGTAGTTCGGGACTAGCGGACTCCTACGAGCAGTACTTC
NA	TRBJ1-2	TRBV19	NA	CASSFKATPPGYGYTF	TGTGCCAGTAGTTTTAAGGCAACCCCGCCAGGCTATGGCTACACCTTC
NA	TRBJ2-2	TRBV29-1	NA	CSAEAGGHGELFF	TGCAGCGCCGAGGCCGGGGGGCACGGGGAGCTGTTTTTT
NA	TRBJ2-5	TRBV6-6	NA	CASSYSGNSETQYF	TGTGCCAGCAGTTATTCCGGGAATTCAGAGACCCAGTACTTC
TRBD1	TRBJ2-5	TRBV27	NA	CASSPHQGARETQYF	TGTGCCAGCAGTCCCCACCAGGGGGCGCGTGAGACCCAGTACTTC
NA	TRBJ1-3	TRBV10-1	NA	CASSEQAPSSGNTIYF	TGCGCCAGCAGTGAGCAGGCCCCCAGCTCTGGAAACACCATATATTTT
NA	TRBJ2-4	TRBV6-6	NA	CASSYSDNFQYF	TGTGCCAGCAGTTACTCGGACAACTTTCAGTACTTC
NA	TRBJ1-2	TRBV7-9	NA	CASSPQANYGYTF	TGTGCCAGCAGCCCCCAGGCTAACTATGGCTACACCTTC
NA	TRBJ2-4	TRBV10-3	NA	CAISPGREWAKNIQYF	TGTGCCATCAGTCCGGGGCGGGAATGGGCCAAAAACATTCAGTACTTC
NA	TRBJ2-3	TRBV4-3	NA	CASSLERIGGTDTQYF	TGCGCCAGCAGCCTCGAGCGGATTGGAGGCACAGATACGCAGTATTTT
TRBD2	TRBJ2-1	TRBV19	NA	CASSIRTSGSGNEQFF	TGTGCCAGTAGTATCAGGACTAGCGGGAGTGGGAATGAGCAGTTCTTC
NA	TRBJ1-2	TRBV5-1	NA	CASSLDSAYGYTF	TGCGCCAGCAGCTTAGACAGTGCCTATGGCTACACCTTC
TRBD1	TRBJ2-1	TRBV18	NA	CASSPPARGSARNEQFF	TGTGCCAGCTCACCACCTGCCAGGGGGAGTGCTAGGAATGAGCAGTTCTTC
NA	TRBJ2-2	TRBV5-5	few	CASNWIYPSTGELFF	TGTGCCAGCAACTGGATTTACCCTAGCACCGGGGAGCTGTTTTTT
TRBD1	TRBJ1-3	TRBV6-5	NA	CASSLGTGGNTIYF	TGTGCCAGCAGTTTGGGGACAGGGGGAAACACCATATATTTT
NA	TRBJ1-1	TRBV7-6	few	CASSLSGNTEAFF	TGTGCCAGCAGTTTATCAGGGAACACTGAAGCTTTCTTT
TRBD1	TRBJ1-2	TRBV5-4	NA	CASSLGQEPYGYTF	TGTGCCAGCAGCCTCGGACAGGAGCCCTATGGCTACACCTTC
NA	TRBJ1-2	TRBV6-5	NA	CASTERLGANYGYTF	TGTGCCAGCACCGAGAGGCTGGGAGCTAACTATGGCTACACCTTC
TRBD2	TRBJ2-6	TRBV2	few	CASRGVSGANVLTF	TGTGCCAGCCGGGGGGTATCTGGGGCCAACGTCCTGACTTTC
TRBD2	TRBJ2-5	TRBV5-1	NA	CASSLTSGNQETQYF	TGCGCCAGCAGCTTGACTAGCGGGAATCAAGAGACCCAGTACTTC
TRBD1	TRBJ2-7	TRBV12-5	NA	CASGPRTGKSYEQYF	TGTGCTAGTGGTCCCCGGACAGGGAAATCCTACGAGCAGTACTTC
TRBD1	TRBJ2-7	TRBV9	few	CASSVAQGAVCEQYF	TGTGCCAGCAGCGTAGCTCAGGGGGCTGTCTGCGAGCAGTACTTC
TRBD1	TRBJ1-2	TRBV5-1	once	CASSLGTGSRPTHYGYTF	TGCGCCAGCAGCTTGGGGACAGGGTCCCGACCCACTCACTATGGCTACACCTTC
NA	TRBJ1-1	TRBV9	NA	CASSLLKGRLNTEAFF	TGTGCCAGCAGCCTCCTTAAGGGGCGTTTGAACACTGAAGCTTTCTTT
TRBD1	TRBJ1-4	TRBV6-1	NA	CASRLPGTGREKLFF	TGTGCCAGCAGACTTCCCGGGACAGGGAGAGAAAAACTGTTTTTT
NA	TRBJ2-3	TRBV6-1	few	CASSGRDIDTQYF	TGTGCCAGCAGTGGGCGGGATATAGATACGCAGTATTTT
NA	TRBJ2-1	TRBV10-2	NA	CASSESKQGPRPYNEQFF	TGCGCCAGCAGTGAGTCGAAACAGGGACCCCGCCCCTACAATGAGCAGTTCTTC
TRBD1	TRBJ2-7	TRBV29-1	NA	CSVTTGTAASYEQYF	TGCAGCGTTACCACCGGGACAGCAGCCTCCTACGAGCAGTACTTC
TRBD2	TRBJ2-2	TRBV29-1	NA	CSVEGPSGSTGELFF	TGCAGCGTTGAGGGCCCCAGCGGGAGCACCGGGGAGCTGTTTTTT
TRBD1	TRBJ1-6	TRBV9	NA	CASSDTGGRRNSPLHF	TGTGCCAGCAGCGACACAGGGGGCCGTAGGAATTCACCCCTCCACTTT
TRBD1	TRBJ1-1	TRBV19	NA	CASRMKGALNTEAFF	TGTGCCAGTAGAATGAAGGGGGCCCTGAACACTGAAGCTTTCTTT
NA	TRBJ1-1	TRBV5-1	few	CASSLEQVGGNTEAFF	TGCGCCAGCAGCTTGGAACAGGTGGGTGGGAACACTGAAGCTTTCTTT
TRBD1	TRBJ1-2	TRBV27	NA	CASRRQGVYYGYTF	TGTGCCAGCCGGAGACAGGGTGTGTACTATGGCTACACCTTC
NA	TRBJ1-1	TRBV27	NA	CASSGPLRVGTEAFF	TGTGCCAGCAGTGGACCTTTGAGGGTTGGGACTGAAGCTTTCTTT
NA	TRBJ1-1	TRBV28	few	CASSWVTGENTEAFF	TGTGCCAGCAGTTGGGTAACAGGAGAGAACACTGAAGCTTTCTTT
NA	TRBJ1-6	TRBV5-8	NA	CASSFYYQGINSPLHF	TGTGCCAGCAGCTTTTACTATCAGGGGATTAATTCACCCCTCCACTTT
NA	TRBJ2-7	TRBV5-4	NA	CASSGRESYEQYF	TGTGCCAGCAGCGGCAGGGAATCCTACGAGCAGTACTTC
TRBD1	TRBJ1-2	TRBV28	NA	CASSPPSGGHNYGYTF	TGTGCCAGCAGTCCGCCCTCAGGGGGCCACAACTATGGCTACACCTTC
NA	TRBJ1-5	TRBV4-3	few	CASSQELHWPQHF	TGCGCCAGCAGCCAGGAACTACATTGGCCCCAGCATTTT
TRBD2	TRBJ2-7	TRBV6-1	NA	CASSEGLAVLEQYF	TGTGCCAGCAGTGAGGGACTAGCGGTCTTGGAGCAGTACTTC
NA	TRBJ1-1	TRBV7-9	NA	CASSLGPGARRAFF	TGTGCCAGCAGTTTAGGGCCAGGGGCGAGAAGAGCTTTCTTT